Listed here are 19 T cell receptor beta chains from one sample, sequenced in a study of T cell responses to AZD1222 COVID-19 vaccine. Libraries were prepared by immunoSEQ multiplex PCR; TCRdb keeps only in-frame clonotypes and omits some of them. This repertoire shows around 110,000 clones, 85% to 95% found once; its top ten account for just under 3%. The specimen comprised peripheral blood, sampled on day 0 of AZD1222 vaccination. The receptors come from an adult in good health.

V and J are TRBV6-5 and TRBJ2-7, with TRBD1 matching over 7 bases. The J segment lost 1 base and the V segment lost 8 bases, leaving 2 bases of the junction unmatched. This CDR3 spans 12 amino acids. Germline V gives CDR1 MNHEY, CDR2 SVGAGI. In DNA form, the CDR3 reads TGTGCCAGCGGACAGGTTTCCTACGAGCAGTACTTC. Translation gives CASGQVSYEQYF.

The chain carries TRBV5-1 and TRBJ2-2; D remains unclear. Germline CDR1 and CDR2: SGHRS and YFSETQ. The CDR3 consists of 14 residues. V shed 4 bases and J shed 2 bases, with 9 bases lying between them. The CDR3 DNA reads as TGCGCCAGCAGCCCCCAGGTTAACACCGGGGAGCTGTTTTTT. Residues: CASSPQVNTGELFF.

This clone was seen just once. V is TRBV6-5 and J is TRBJ1-1; D unresolved. Germline V gives CDR1 MNHEY, CDR2 SVGAGI. The length of the CDR3 is 13 residues. Trimming left V 3 bases short and J 1 base short, with 6 bases between. The CDR3 loop reads CASSYVKNTEAFF. The CDR3 region has the DNA TGTGCCAGCAGTTATGTAAAGAACACTGAAGCTTTCTTT.

This sequence joins TRBV15 and TRBJ1-2; 12 bases line up with TRBD1. The CDR3 sequence is 14 residues long. The V gene's germline CDR1 is LNHNV and CDR2 YYDKDF (reference sequence). V was clipped by 4 bases and J by 8 bases; unmatched bases: 5. The CDR3 DNA sequence: TGTGCCACCAGCAAGGGACAGGGGGCGGGAGGCTACACCTTC. Protein sequence: CATSKGQGAGGYTF.

The chain uses TRBV29-1 and TRBJ2-7; D ambiguous. The V and J ends lost 0 bases and 3 bases respectively, with 6 bases between them. This CDR3 contains 12 residues. Germline V lookup: CDR1 SQVTM, CDR2 ANQGSEA. The CDR3 here is CSVEDNHYEQYF. DNA of the CDR3: TGCAGCGTTGAAGATAACCACTACGAGCAGTACTTC.

The rearrangement joins TRBV6-5 to TRBJ2-7; D is perhaps TRBD1 or TRBD2 (5 bases each). CDR3 size: 13 residues. Germline loops: CDR1 MNHEY, CDR2 SVGAGI. V dropped 4 bases and J dropped 3 bases, with 10 bases sitting between them. CDR3 nucleotides: TGTGCCAGCAGTTGGGGACCAAACTACGAGCAGTACTTC. As protein: CASSWGPNYEQYF.

In its sample, this clone was seen a few times. CDR3 loop: CSAISLRAFF. The CDR3 bases are TGCAGTGCTATAAGCCTGCGCGCTTTCTTT. V gene TRBV20-1 combines with J gene TRBJ1-1, with unresolved D. Germline CDR1 reads DFQATT; CDR2 reads SNEGSKA (reference sequence). The CDR3 has 10 amino acids. The germline V and J ends were trimmed by 4 bases and 11 bases, with 11 bases remaining between them.

V gene TRBV18 combines with J gene TRBJ2-1, with no clear D. V dropped 2 bases and J dropped 9 bases, with 8 bases sitting between them. The CDR3 runs 12 residues. CDR1 KGHSH and CDR2 LQKENI come from the germline V gene. In DNA, the CDR3 is TGTGCCAGCTCACCAGACTTGGTTGAGCAGTTCTTC. This gives the protein CASSPDLVEQFF.

This clone appeared a few times. The chain has TRBV28 and TRBJ2-7; 7 nucleotides match TRBD2. The germline CDR1 and CDR2 sequences are MDHEN and SYDVKM. V trimming: 5 bases; J trimming: 6 bases; junction bases outside the gene matches: 16. The CDR3 spans 16 residues. CDR3 sequence: CASSTQYGTTRREQYF. In DNA form, the CDR3 reads TGTGCCAGCAGTACCCAGTACGGGACTACTCGCCGCGAGCAGTACTTC.

The V gene is TRBV11-2, the J gene TRBJ2-3, with 11 bases identical to TRBD2. The CDR3 consists of 16 residues. In germline, CDR1 is SGHAT, CDR2 FQNNGV. V gave up 1 base and J gave up 8 bases; unmatched junction bases: 8. DNA of the CDR3: TGTGCCAGCAGCTTAGGACTAGCGGGGCCGCGAGGTACGCAGTATTTT. Its translation is CASSLGLAGPRGTQYF.

V is TRBV6-5 and J is TRBJ1-2; TRBD1 aligns across 7 bases. The germline V gene has CDR1 MNHEY and CDR2 SVGAGI. The CDR3 consists of 14 residues. With V trimmed by 7 bases and J by 8 bases, 13 bases remained unmatched. CDR3 region: CASTRQGPSGGYTF. The DNA for the CDR3 is TGTGCCAGCACTAGACAGGGACCTTCGGGCGGCTACACCTTC.

The CDR3 is CASSLAGTEAFF. The DNA for the CDR3 is TGTGCCAGCAGTTTGGCGGGAACTGAAGCTTTCTTT. V gene TRBV12-3 or TRBV12-4 combines with J gene TRBJ1-1, with D unclear. This CDR3 region has 12 residues. V lost 3 bases to trimming and J lost 5 bases, with 7 bases between them.

CDR3 bases: TGTGCCAGCAGGTCGGACAGGGAAGTCAATGAGCAGTTCTTC. This encodes CASRSDREVNEQFF. V gene TRBV28 combines with J gene TRBJ2-1; 8 bases align to TRBD1. The CDR3 is made up of 14 amino acids. Looked up from germline, CDR1 is MDHEN and CDR2 is SYDVKM. V shed 6 bases, J shed 6 bases, and the junction held 7 bases outside the gene matches.

The rearrangement links TRBV19 to TRBJ2-7; D might be TRBD2 (6 bases). The CDR3 is 14 amino acids. The V gene's germline CDR1 is LNHDA and CDR2 SQIVND (reference sequence). V lost 3 bases, J lost 3 bases, and 12 bases lay in between. CDR3 in DNA: TGTGCCAGTAGTATGCTTGAGGGAGGCTACGAGCAGTACTTC. Amino acid sequence: CASSMLEGGYEQYF.

The chain employs TRBV7-9 and TRBJ1-6; unclear D gene. Germline CDR1 reads SEHNR; CDR2 reads FQNEAQ (reference sequence). The CDR3 runs 13 residues. V was pared by 5 bases and J by 5 bases, with 7 bases between. The CDR3 DNA reads TGTGCCAGCAGCGACGGAGATAATTCACCCCTCCACTTT. Translation: CASSDGDNSPLHF.

The chain recombines TRBV7-9 with TRBJ1-4; TRBD1 might be the D (5 bases). The length of the CDR3 is 14 residues. Germline CDR1 reads SEHNR; CDR2 reads FQNEAQ (reference sequence). Trimming removed 8 bases at V and 6 bases at J, with 16 bases between. This CDR3 is CASSAAGGYEKLFF. The CDR3 DNA sequence: TGTGCCAGCTCAGCCGCGGGGGGATATGAAAAACTGTTTTTT.

The chain joins TRBV28 to TRBJ2-1; unclear D gene. Deletions cut 8 bases from V and 6 bases from J, with 17 bases between. The CDR3 runs 14 residues. The V gene's germline CDR1 is MDHEN and CDR2 SYDVKM. The CDR3 here is CASLQGSWGNEQFF. The CDR3 nucleotides are TGTGCCAGCCTTCAAGGGTCATGGGGCAATGAGCAGTTCTTC.

This sequence joins TRBV11-3 and TRBJ2-1, with 8 positions matching TRBD1. V trimming: 5 bases; J trimming: 4 bases; junction bases outside the gene matches: 4. The CDR3 length is 14 residues. Per germline, CDR1 SGHNT and CDR2 YENEEA. The CDR3 nucleotides read TGTGCCAGCAGCACAGGACAGGGATACAATGAGCAGTTCTTC. This gives the protein CASSTGQGYNEQFF.

The chain uses TRBV12-5 and TRBJ2-7; D is ambiguous. The CDR3 is 12 residues long. V gave up 8 bases and J gave up 3 bases, with 11 bases separating them. From germline, CDR1 is LGHNT and CDR2 FRNRAP. In DNA, the CDR3 is TGTGCTAGTCGAGACTCAGGCTACGAGCAGTACTTC. It yields the protein CASRDSGYEQYF.